This T cell receptor beta chain derives from a study of vaccination and CD4 T cells after COVID-19. Treatment given: approximately nine-day PBMC culture with coronavirus spike peptide pools or control peptides (ViraFEST assay). The CDR3 is made up of 14 amino acids. Germline V gene lookup returns CDR1 MNHEY and CDR2 SMNVEV (reference sequence). Losses at the gene ends were 1 base for V and 4 bases for J; bases not matched to a gene: 2. In this sample, this clonotype is medium-sized (0.01 to 0.1%). Its antigen is still unknown. CD4+ T cells that had been cultured provided DNA sequenced with the Oncomine TCR Beta short-read assay. TCRdb passed the PCR reads through MiXCR, listing each CDR3 protein once. The sample records just over 14,000 distinct CDR3 sequences, more than 40% being singletons.

The sequenced sample consisted of CD4+ T cells from blood, cultured in vitro. The genes are TRBV27 and TRBJ2-3; 7 bases align to TRBD1. The sequence came from a human donor who had recovered from COVID-19. The CDR3 region is CASSLLTGPDTQYF. The CDR3 DNA follows: TGTGCCAGCAGTTTATTGACAGGGCCAGATACGCAGTATTTT.